This T cell receptor beta chain was retrieved from a study of vaccination effects on CD4 cells after COVID-19. Study-wide results and limits: Healthy vaccinees had only 1 of 255 vaccine-induced clones cross-react with common cold coronaviruses.

This clone was seen once. Its antigen is undetermined. The protocol was immunoSEQ multiplex PCR, while the TCRdb copy is restricted to in-frame clones and leaves out a portion. The table lists about 73,000 clones, approximately 74% of them singletons. Using viral peptide pools, the ViraFEST assay grew out antigen-specific CD4+ T cells prior to sequencing. Isolation of CD4+ T cells took place after less than 12 days of culture. Nucleocapsid antibodies stayed negative before and after vaccination, showing no earlier SARS-CoV-2 infection. The researchers cultured fewer than 2.5 million PBMC per well with roughly 9.5 IU/ml IL-2 and 9.5 to 10 ug/ml peptides. V lost 6 bases to trimming and J lost 10 bases, with 10 bases between them. Germline CDR1 SGHTA, CDR2 FQGNSA. The CDR3 sequence is 11 residues long.

This sequence originates from a human donor who received a COVID-19 vaccine. Sequencing used CD4+ T cells from PBMCs cultured with HCoV-NL63 spike peptides, obtained before COVID-19 vaccination. The rearrangement links TRBV7-2 to TRBJ2-1; D not certain. This CDR3 reads CASSIKREQFF. The CDR3 coding sequence is TGTGCCAGCAGTATCAAAAGAGAGCAGTTCTTC.